This T cell receptor (beta chain) is from a study of early T cells in non-severe SARS-CoV-2 infection. Across the whole study: Unsorted whole blood bulk RNA was sequenced, with unpaired chains. General observations from the study: VDJdb matching favored anti-spike CD8 responses, missing private and CD4 specificities.

CDR1 and CDR2 (germline): MNHNS, SASEGT. The CDR3 runs 11 residues. The germline V and J ends were trimmed by 8 bases and 8 bases, with 12 bases remaining between them. Researchers attached unique molecular identifiers to individual cDNA molecules. In TCRdb, the 5' RACE reads were re-called with MiXCR into one record per CDR3 protein. The table lists about 110,000 distinct CDR3 sequences, about an eighth of them singletons. This clonotype was recorded a few times. The target antigen is unknown. J is TRBJ1-2 and V is TRBV6-1; no reliable D call. The source is an adult who was a healthcare worker with PCR-confirmed SARS-CoV-2 infection or an uninfected control (not recorded which). What was sequenced was whole blood. DNA of the CDR3: TGTGCCAGCGGGTTACTGGTCGGCTACACCTTC. Encoded protein: CASGLLVGYTF.